This entry features one TCR beta chain sequence. In the original workflow: By means of reference gene primer amplification, nucleated cell counts were estimated. Sequencing used immunoSEQ multiplex PCR; TCRdb keeps in-frame clones, though not all of them. For V, J and clone size, that table is used; D and trimming come from the DNA. The sample contains a few hundred thousand clones, around 86% of which appear only once. This entry is derived from a study of blood T cell repertoires in COVID-19. Study-level background: Samples taken during acute and convalescent COVID-19 were collected in the United States, Italy and Spain. The cDNA or gDNA used as material had been derived from T cells, B-cell-depleted T cells, or PBMCs.

The V gene lost 4 bases and the J gene lost 0 bases, with 15 bases spanning the gap. The germline V gene has CDR1 SGHAT and CDR2 FQNNGV. This CDR3 is 16 amino acids long. Material for sequencing was peripheral blood. The clonotype comes from a man aged 60-69 years with acute or convalescent COVID-19. The V call is TRBV11-2, the J call TRBJ1-1; D possibly corresponds to TRBD1 (6 bases). This chain's CDR3 is CASSSGQILMNTEAFF. The CDR3 DNA reads TGTGCCAGCAGCTCCGGACAGATCTTAATGAACACTGAAGCTTTCTTT.